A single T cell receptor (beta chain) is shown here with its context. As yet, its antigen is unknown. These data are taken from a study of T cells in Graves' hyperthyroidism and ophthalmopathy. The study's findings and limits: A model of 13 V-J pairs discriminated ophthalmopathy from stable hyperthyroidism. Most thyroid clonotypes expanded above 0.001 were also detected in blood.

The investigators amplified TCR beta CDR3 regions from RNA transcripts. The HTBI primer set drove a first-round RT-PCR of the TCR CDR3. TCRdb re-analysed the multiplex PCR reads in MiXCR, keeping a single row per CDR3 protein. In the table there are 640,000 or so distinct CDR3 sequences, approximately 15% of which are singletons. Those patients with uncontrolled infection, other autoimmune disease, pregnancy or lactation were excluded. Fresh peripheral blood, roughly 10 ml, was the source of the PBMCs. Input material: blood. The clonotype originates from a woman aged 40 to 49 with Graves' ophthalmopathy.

CDR3 amino acids: CASGDRGPAFF. CDR3 DNA: TGTGCCAGCGGGGACAGGGGGCCCGCTTTCTTT. J is TRBJ1-1 and V is TRBV6-2 or TRBV6-3; 12 bases are a match to TRBD1. This CDR3 has 11 residues. The germline CDR1 and CDR2 sequences are MNHEY and SVGEGT. The V and J ends lost 8 bases and 11 bases, in that order; junction bases with no gene match: 3.